Each of the 20 T cell receptor beta chains below was sequenced from the same sample in a study of blood T cell repertoires in COVID-19. Sequencing was performed with immunoSEQ multiplex PCR; in TCRdb, only in-frame clones are kept and a portion is missing. This table has about 140,000 clones, approximately 80% appearing once. Sequenced material: peripheral blood. These TCRs come from a human donor in a cohort sampled during active COVID-19.

J is TRBJ1-1 and V is TRBV4-1; D remains unclear. V was pared by 0 bases and J by 0 bases, with 17 bases between. Germline assignment: CDR1 MGHRA and CDR2 YSYEKL. This CDR3 region has 18 residues. CDR3 DNA sequence: TGCGCCAGCAGCCAAGATAGTTTTAGAGAACGCATGAACACTGAAGCTTTCTTT. Protein: CASSQDSFRERMNTEAFF.

In its sample, this clone was seen a few times. CDR3 sequence reads: CASSEQGTGSPLHF. Here the CDR3 DNA reads TGTGCCAGCAGCGAACAGGGCACTGGTTCACCCCTCCACTTT. The chain joins TRBV7-8 to TRBJ1-6, with TRBD1 as a possible D gene (6 bases). V dropped 5 bases and J dropped 9 bases, with 14 bases sitting between them. This CDR3 has 14 amino acids. Germline CDR1 reads SGHVS; CDR2 reads FQNEAQ. Complete variable domain (other parts from reference TRBV7-8 and TRBJ1-6): GAGVSQSPRYKVAKRGQDVALRCDPISGHVSLFWYQQALGQGPEFLTYFQNEAQLDKSGLPSDRFFAERPEGSVSTLKIQRTQQEDSAVYLCASSEQGTGSPLHFGNGTRLTVT.

The CDR3 DNA reads TGTGCCACCATACCCATCGGAGTTGGTTTCCAAGAGACCCAGTACTTC. It specifies CATIPIGVGFQETQYF. The gene calls are TRBV28 and TRBJ2-5; the D is unclear. Per germline, CDR1 MDHEN and CDR2 SYDVKM. Between the trimmed V and J ends, which lost 10 bases and 1 base, there was a span of 22 bases. CDR3 length: 16 amino acids.

The chain combines TRBV6-5 with TRBJ1-5; D is uncertain. The CDR3 runs to 16 residues. Germline values: CDR1 MNHEY, CDR2 SVGAGI. V was pared by 0 bases and J by 4 bases, with 13 bases between. The CDR3 bases are TGTGCCAGCAGTTACTCTTCCGTATCCTTAAATCAGCCCCAGCATTTT. Translating gives CASSYSSVSLNQPQHF.

This chain uses TRBV4-3 with TRBJ2-7; possible D gene TRBD1, 5 bases. V was shortened by 0 bases and J by 5 bases, with 8 bases between the two germline ends. Germline V gene sequence: CDR1 LGHNA, CDR2 YSLEER. CDR3 length equals 13 residues. The CDR3: CASSQDLGDEQYF. The DNA for the CDR3 is TGCGCCAGCAGCCAAGATTTAGGGGACGAGCAGTACTTC.

The chain employs TRBV27 and TRBJ1-4, with D uncertain. Trimming took off 2 bases at V and 2 bases at J, with 9 bases between the two ends. The length of the CDR3 is 15 residues. CDR1 and CDR2 (germline): MNHEY, SMNVEV (reference sequence). CDR3 amino acids: CASSLNSFTNEKLFF. In DNA form, the CDR3 reads TGTGCCAGCAGTTTAAACAGTTTTACTAATGAAAAACTGTTTTTT.

The rearrangement joins TRBV5-1 to TRBJ2-6; 9 positions agree with TRBD1. Germline V gene data show CDR1 as SGHRS and CDR2 as YFSETQ. This CDR3 comprises 18 residues. V lost 4 bases to trimming and J lost 2 bases; unmatched junction nucleotides: 10. The CDR3 DNA is TGCGCCAGCAGCCCAACGTTAGGACAGGGGACTGGGGCCAACGTCCTGACTTTC. Amino acids: CASSPTLGQGTGANVLTF.

The chain is built from TRBV10-2 and TRBJ1-5, with D tentatively TRBD1 (5 bases). The CDR3 consists of 12 residues. Looked up from germline, CDR1 is WSHSY and CDR2 is SAAADI. The ends were cut back, 8 bases at V and 1 base at J, with 6 bases in the middle. CDR3 in DNA: TGCGCCAGCGGACACAGCAATCAGCCCCAGCATTTT. Its protein product is CASGHSNQPQHF.

This clone has only one observation. The chain links TRBV19 to TRBJ2-3; tentative D call: TRBD2 (6 bases). Trimming cost V 7 bases and J 1 base, with 15 bases left between them. CDR3 length: 15 residues. The germline gives CDR1 LNHDA, CDR2 SQIVND (reference sequence). The CDR3 region has the DNA TGTGCCAGTACCCCCGGAGGGCAGGGCACAGATACGCAGTATTTT. It encodes CASTPGGQGTDTQYF. The variable domain in full, completed from reference TRBV19 and TRBJ2-3, reads DGGITQSPKYLFRKEGQNVTLSCEQNLNHDAMYWYRQDPGQGLRLIYYSQIVNDFQKGDIAEGYSVSREKKESFPLTVTSAQKNPTAFYLCASTPGGQGTDTQYFGPGTRLTVL.

J is TRBJ2-3 and V is TRBV4-3; TRBD2 aligns across 13 bases. The CDR3 is 15 amino acids. Trimming at V came to 6 bases and at J to 6 bases, leaving 6 bases not matched to a gene. The germline gives CDR1 LGHNA, CDR2 YSLEER. CDR3 DNA sequence: TGCGCCAGCAGTCCCACTAGCGGGGGGGCTGATACGCAGTATTTT. Its protein product is CASSPTSGGADTQYF.

This clone was counted once. The chain has TRBV7-9 and TRBJ2-1, with 11 bases aligning to TRBD2. Germline CDR1 and CDR2: SEHNR and FQNEAQ (reference sequence). The CDR3 runs 14 residues. V trimming: 6 bases; J trimming: 8 bases; junction bases outside the gene matches: 6. DNA of the CDR3: TGTGCCAGCAGACCCGGACTAGCGGGCGATGAGCAGTTCTTC. This sequence encodes CASRPGLAGDEQFF.

The genes are TRBV4-2 and TRBJ2-1; possibly TRBD2 for D (7 bases). The germline gives CDR1 LGHNA, CDR2 YNFKEQ. V lost 0 bases and J lost 5, with 17 bases in between. This CDR3 is 17 amino acids long. This CDR3 reads CASSQDLAGARNNEQFF. CDR3 DNA sequence: TGTGCCAGCAGCCAAGATTTGGCGGGGGCTCGCAACAATGAGCAGTTCTTC.

The chain is built from TRBV19 and TRBJ1-1; TRBD1 agrees at 7 bases. This CDR3 comprises 14 residues. Losses at the gene ends were 4 bases for V and 1 base for J; bases not matched to a gene: 3. Germline loops: CDR1 LNHDA, CDR2 SQIVND (reference sequence). CDR3 protein: CASSTRQGNTEAFF. The CDR3 DNA reads TGTGCCAGTAGTACCCGACAGGGGAACACTGAAGCTTTCTTT.

The chain has TRBV6-5 and TRBJ1-6; D is ambiguous. Germline V gives CDR1 MNHEY, CDR2 SVGAGI. V shed 7 bases and J shed 6 bases, with 10 bases lying between them. The CDR3 is 13 amino acids. Here the CDR3 DNA reads TGTGCCAGCACCCCAGGAAGTAATTCACCCCTCCACTTT. It encodes CASTPGSNSPLHF.

This chain joins TRBV6-1 and TRBJ2-1; 9 bases fit TRBD2. The CDR3 loop spans 15 amino acids. Germline loops: CDR1 MNHNS, CDR2 SASEGT. J lost 9 bases, V lost 0 bases, and 6 bases had no gene match. The DNA of the CDR3 is TGTGCCAGCAGTGAAGCTGGCGGGGGGGCGAGTGAGCAGTTCTTC. Translating gives CASSEAGGGASEQFF.

The chain is built from TRBV7-2 and TRBJ1-5, with D unresolved. The length of the CDR3 is 13 residues. Per the germline V gene, CDR1 is SGHTA and CDR2 is FQGNSA. Trimming left V 4 bases short and J 8 bases short, with 12 bases between. The CDR3 DNA sequence: TGTGCCAGCAGCTCAATCCAGTATGAGCCCCAGCATTTT. It translates to CASSSIQYEPQHF.

The chain uses TRBV7-9 and TRBJ1-1, with D maybe TRBD1 (6 bases). The CDR3 sequence is 13 residues long. Trimming stripped 4 bases from V and 1 base from J, with 7 bases between. Germline CDR1 reads SEHNR; CDR2 reads FQNEAQ (reference sequence). The CDR3 sequence: CASSSTGNTEAFF. CDR3 nucleotides: TGTGCCAGCAGCTCGACAGGGAACACTGAAGCTTTCTTT.

The chain uses TRBV7-3 and TRBJ2-3; possibly TRBD2 for D (6 bases). V lost 1 base and J lost 4, with 18 bases in between. Germline CDR1 reads SGHTA; CDR2 reads FQGTGA. The CDR3 is made up of 17 amino acids. The CDR3 spells CASSLIASALASDTQYF. The CDR3 nucleotides read TGTGCCAGCAGCTTAATCGCCTCGGCACTAGCTTCAGATACGCAGTATTTT.

The CDR3 here is CASSETRTGKKTQYF. The CDR3 DNA reads TGTGCCAGCAGTGAAACCCGGACAGGGAAGAAGACCCAGTACTTC. The chain is built from TRBV2 and TRBJ2-5; 8 bases align to TRBD1. J lost 6 bases, V lost 2 bases, and 8 bases had no gene match. From germline, CDR1 is SNHLY and CDR2 FYNNEI. The CDR3 totals 15 residues. Full variable domain (remainder filled in from reference TRBV2 and TRBJ2-5): EPEVTQTPSHQVTQMGQEVILRCVPISNHLYFYWYRQILGQKVEFLVSFYNNEISEKSEIFDDQFSVERPDGSNFTLKIRSTKLEDSAMYFCASSETRTGKKTQYFGPGTRLLVL.

The CDR3 DNA reads TGTGCCAGCGTTAGGGGGGGCCCTAGCAACCGGGGAGAGACCCAGTACTTC. Translated: CASVRGGPSNRGETQYF. This rearrangement joins TRBV5-4 to TRBJ2-5; D might be TRBD2 (7 bases). With 7 bases removed from V and 4 bases from J, the gap between germline ends came to 26 bases. CDR3 size: 17 residues. CDR1 is SGHNT and CDR2 is YYREEE in the germline V gene (reference sequence).